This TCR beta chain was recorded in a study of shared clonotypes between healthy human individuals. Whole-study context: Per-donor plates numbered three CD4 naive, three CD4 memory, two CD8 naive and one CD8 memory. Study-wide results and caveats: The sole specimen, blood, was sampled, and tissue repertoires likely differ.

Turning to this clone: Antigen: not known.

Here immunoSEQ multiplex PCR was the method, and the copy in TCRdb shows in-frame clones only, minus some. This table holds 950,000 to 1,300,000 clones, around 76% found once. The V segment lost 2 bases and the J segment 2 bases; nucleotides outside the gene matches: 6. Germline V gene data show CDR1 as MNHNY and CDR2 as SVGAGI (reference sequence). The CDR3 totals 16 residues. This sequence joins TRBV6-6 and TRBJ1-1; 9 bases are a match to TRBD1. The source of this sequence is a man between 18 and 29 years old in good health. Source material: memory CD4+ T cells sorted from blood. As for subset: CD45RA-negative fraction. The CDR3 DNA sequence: TGTGCCAGCAGTTACCAGGGACAGGGAGGAAACACTGAAGCTTTCTTT. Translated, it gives CASSYQGQGGNTEAFF.